The next 19 T cell receptor beta chains were all read from a single sample in a study of T cells after yellow fever vaccination. TCRdb reprocessed the 5' RACE reads with MiXCR, giving one entry per CDR3 protein. This table holds 400,000 or so distinct CDR3 sequences, 6.2% found once. This specimen was PBMCs, taken 5 days after the yellow fever booster vaccination. The receptors shown here come from a man aged 25 to 45 who received the YFV17D yellow fever vaccine.

The chain recombines TRBV7-3 with TRBJ2-5; D is ambiguous. CDR1 and CDR2 (germline): SGHTA, FQGTGA. Deletions cut 2 bases from V and 4 bases from J, with 14 bases between. The CDR3 sequence is 15 residues long. DNA for the CDR3: TGTGCCAGCAGCTTATATGGGGTAGGCGGAGAGACCCAGTACTTC. It yields the protein CASSLYGVGGETQYF.

This clonotype was detected a few times. The J gene is TRBJ2-1, the V gene TRBV27; TRBD2 matches at 8 bases. The junction had 10 bases not matched to a gene; V was cut back by 6 bases and J by 6 bases. Germline V gene data show CDR1 as MNHEY and CDR2 as SMNVEV (reference sequence). The CDR3 totals 15 residues. The CDR3 DNA sequence: TGTGCCAGCAGCCAGGGACTAGGCTTTACCAATGAGCAGTTCTTC. As protein: CASSQGLGFTNEQFF.

V usage is TRBV20-1 and J usage is TRBJ2-1; 12 positions agree with TRBD2. Germline V gene sequence: CDR1 DFQATT, CDR2 SNEGSKA (reference sequence). CDR3 length: 13 residues. V was pared by 4 bases and J by 8 bases, with 3 bases of the junction left unmatched. CDR3 DNA: TGCAGTGCTATGACTAGCGGGAGCCATGAGCAGTTCTTC. Residues: CSAMTSGSHEQFF.

This clonotype was counted ten times or more. The V call is TRBV7-9, the J call TRBJ2-7; perhaps TRBD2 as D (5 bases). Per the germline V gene, CDR1 is SEHNR and CDR2 is FQNEAQ (reference sequence). V shed 2 bases and J shed 5 bases, with 10 bases lying between them. The CDR3 runs 13 residues. CDR3: CASSLRTGDEQYF. The DNA of the CDR3 is TGTGCCAGCAGCTTACGTACCGGGGACGAGCAGTACTTC. Full variable domain (remainder filled in from reference TRBV7-9 and TRBJ2-7): DTGVSQNPRHKITKRGQNVTFRCDPISEHNRLYWYRQTLGQGPEFLTYFQNEAQLEKSRLLSDRFSAERPKGSFSTLEIQRTEQGDSAMYLCASSLRTGDEQYFGPGTRLTVT.

The chain is built from TRBV5-6 and TRBJ2-1, with a tentative D call TRBD2 (5 bases). CDR1 and CDR2 (germline): SGHDT, YYEEEE. The V and J ends lost 4 bases and 12 bases respectively, with 14 bases between them. This CDR3 contains 12 residues. The CDR3 nucleotides read TGTGCCAGCAGCCTGGACGGGGAAGGGCAGTTCTTC. It encodes CASSLDGEGQFF.

The rearrangement links TRBV7-2 to TRBJ2-7; D is perhaps TRBD2 (6 bases). Trimming pared 5 bases from V and 1 base from J, leaving 21 bases between. The germline V gene encodes CDR1 SGHTA and CDR2 FQGNSA. This CDR3 contains 17 residues. The CDR3 spells CASSPGRLLAVSYEQYF. The CDR3 DNA reads TGTGCCAGCAGCCCCGGACGGTTGTTAGCGGTATCCTACGAGCAGTACTTC. Based on the CDR3 plus reference TRBV7-2 and TRBJ2-7, the full variable domain is GAGVSQSPSNKVTEKGKDVELRCDPISGHTALYWYRQSLGQGLEFLIYFQGNSAPDKSGLPSDRFSAERTGGSVSTLTIQRTQQEDSAVYLCASSPGRLLAVSYEQYFGPGTRLTVT.

This clonotype was picked up many times. V and J are TRBV5-6 and TRBJ1-5, with a weak D call TRBD1 (5 bases). V shed 9 bases and J shed 0 bases, with 19 bases lying between them. This CDR3 comprises 16 residues. Per the germline V gene, CDR1 is SGHDT and CDR2 is YYEEEE. The CDR3 nucleotides are TGTGCCACCACGATTTGGGGCCTAAATAGCAATCAGCCCCAGCATTTT. Its translation: CATTIWGLNSNQPQHF.

This clonotype was observed a handful of times. The V call is TRBV7-2, the J call TRBJ1-6; the match to TRBD1 covers 8 bases. Germline-derived CDR1 and CDR2 are SGHTA and FQGNSA. The CDR3 sequence is 16 residues long. The junction had 17 bases not matched to a gene; V was cut back by 5 bases and J by 14 bases. The CDR3 DNA reads as TGTGCCAGCAGCCTGATGACAGGGGCGATACCCCTCACCCTCCACTTT. Translation gives CASSLMTGAIPLTLHF.

The gene calls are TRBV20-1 and TRBJ2-1, with 9 positions matching TRBD2. Trimming cost V 5 bases and J 7 bases; bases outside gene matches: 6. The CDR3 contains 13 residues. CDR1 and CDR2 (germline): DFQATT, SNEGSKA (reference sequence). The CDR3, as DNA: TGCAGTGCTTCGGGACTAGCAGGAAATGAGCAGTTCTTC. Translated: CSASGLAGNEQFF.

This clonotype was counted ten times or more. V gene TRBV29-1 combines with J gene TRBJ2-5; 11 positions agree with TRBD2. V dropped 7 bases and J dropped 0; count of bases not matched to a gene: 4. The CDR3 is made up of 14 amino acids. Germline lookup yields CDR1 SQVTM and CDR2 ANQGSEA. The CDR3 sequence is CSAVLAGDQETQYF. Written as DNA, the CDR3 is TGCAGCGCCGTACTAGCGGGGGACCAAGAGACCCAGTACTTC.

This clonotype was recorded at least ten times. The rearrangement uses TRBV7-8 and TRBJ2-7; 9 bases match TRBD2. This CDR3 has 15 residues. V lost 5 bases to trimming and J lost 4 bases; unmatched junction nucleotides: 9. From germline, CDR1 is SGHVS and CDR2 FQNEAQ. The CDR3 sequence is CASSKGTSSRYEQYF. As DNA, the CDR3 is TGTGCCAGCAGCAAAGGGACTAGCTCCCGGTACGAGCAGTACTTC.

A note on this clonotype: At one of its ends the junction is not consistent with the germline gene, which may arise from a read error. The V and J genes are TRBV7-2 and TRBJ2-5; TRBD2 aligns across 7 bases. Per germline, CDR1 SGHTA and CDR2 FQGNSA. This CDR3 has 15 amino acids. The CDR3 reads CASSLAVTAGETQYF. In DNA, the CDR3 is TGTGCCAGCAGCCTAGCGGTCACGGCGGGAGAGACCCAGTACTTC.

Many counts were recorded for this clonotype. This chain connects TRBV5-1 to TRBJ1-1; no definite D call. Germline lookup yields CDR1 SGHRS and CDR2 YFSETQ. This CDR3 comprises 14 residues. Trimming removed 4 bases from V and 1 base from J, with 11 bases in between. CDR3 DNA sequence: TGCGCCAGCAGCCCCGGGTTTCCGAACACTGAAGCTTTCTTT. Translated: CASSPGFPNTEAFF. The entire variable domain, with the rest obtained from reference TRBV5-1 and TRBJ1-1, is as follows: KAGVTQTPRYLIKTRGQQVTLSCSPISGHRSVSWYQQTPGQGLQFLFEYFSETQRNKGNFPGRFSGRQFSNSRSEMNVSTLELGDSALYLCASSPGFPNTEAFFGQGTRLTVV.

The gene calls are TRBV24-1 and TRBJ2-1; the match to TRBD2 covers 8 bases. This CDR3 has 13 amino acids. The germline V gene encodes CDR1 KGHDR and CDR2 SFDVKD. Trimming cost V 9 bases and J 7 bases; bases outside gene matches: 7. The CDR3 DNA is TGTGCCACCGGAGCGGGAGTTGTGAATGAGCAGTTCTTC. Residues: CATGAGVVNEQFF.

This clonotype turned up a few times. The rearrangement uses TRBV7-2 and TRBJ2-3, with 7 bases fitting TRBD2. This CDR3 is built from 17 residues. V gave up 7 bases and J gave up 3 bases; unmatched junction bases: 16. Germline values: CDR1 SGHTA, CDR2 FQGNSA. CDR3 loop: CASMPQSGLVPTDTQYF. The CDR3 DNA is TGTGCCAGCATGCCCCAGTCAGGACTAGTTCCTACAGATACGCAGTATTTT.

This clonotype was seen only a few times. Since a much larger clone is just one base distant, this may be a read error. The chain links TRBV3-1 to TRBJ2-1; no definite D call. The germline gives CDR1 LGHDT, CDR2 YNNKEL (reference sequence). CDR3 length equals 18 residues. The CDR3 sequence: CACSQPLRRRQNDNEQFF. For the CDR3, the DNA is TGTGCCTGCAGCCAACCTCTCCGGCGGAGACAAAATGACAATGAGCAGTTCTTC.

This clonotype was counted at least ten times. The chain carries TRBV2 and TRBJ2-7; D remains ambiguous. The CDR3 runs to 13 residues. CDR1 is SNHLY, CDR2 FYNNEI, per germline. V was clipped by 0 bases and J by 6 bases, with 9 bases between them. CDR3 in DNA: TGTGCCAGCAGTGAAGCGAGAAACCGCGAGCAGTACTTC. Its translation: CASSEARNREQYF. Supplemented by reference TRBV2 and TRBJ2-7, the full variable domain reads EPEVTQTPSHQVTQMGQEVILRCVPISNHLYFYWYRQILGQKVEFLVSFYNNEISEKSEIFDDQFSVERPDGSNFTLKIRSTKLEDSAMYFCASSEARNREQYFGPGTRLTVT.

The chain links TRBV7-6 to TRBJ2-3; TRBD2 agrees at 7 bases. Trimming at V came to 5 bases and at J to 0 bases, leaving 14 bases not matched to a gene. This CDR3 contains 18 residues. The germline V gene has CDR1 SGHVS and CDR2 FNYEAQ. CDR3 loop: CASSPRLAGEYSTDTQYF. As DNA, the CDR3 is TGTGCCAGCAGCCCCCGACTGGCGGGAGAATACAGCACAGATACGCAGTATTTT.

Only a few counts were recorded for this clonotype. The chain carries TRBV7-2 and TRBJ2-3; D not resolved. Trimming shortened V by 4 bases and J by 13 bases, and 21 bases separated the two germline ends. The CDR3 has 14 amino acids. Germline values: CDR1 SGHTA, CDR2 FQGNSA. The CDR3 DNA sequence: TGTGCCAGCAGCTCCCGGGCCGGCTTAAGGGCGGAGTATTTT. It yields the protein CASSSRAGLRAEYF. The full variable domain, with the rest looked up from reference TRBV7-2 and TRBJ2-3, is GAGVSQSPSNKVTEKGKDVELRCDPISGHTALYWYRQSLGQGLEFLIYFQGNSAPDKSGLPSDRFSAERTGGSVSTLTIQRTQQEDSAVYLCASSSRAGLRAEYFGPGTRLTVL.